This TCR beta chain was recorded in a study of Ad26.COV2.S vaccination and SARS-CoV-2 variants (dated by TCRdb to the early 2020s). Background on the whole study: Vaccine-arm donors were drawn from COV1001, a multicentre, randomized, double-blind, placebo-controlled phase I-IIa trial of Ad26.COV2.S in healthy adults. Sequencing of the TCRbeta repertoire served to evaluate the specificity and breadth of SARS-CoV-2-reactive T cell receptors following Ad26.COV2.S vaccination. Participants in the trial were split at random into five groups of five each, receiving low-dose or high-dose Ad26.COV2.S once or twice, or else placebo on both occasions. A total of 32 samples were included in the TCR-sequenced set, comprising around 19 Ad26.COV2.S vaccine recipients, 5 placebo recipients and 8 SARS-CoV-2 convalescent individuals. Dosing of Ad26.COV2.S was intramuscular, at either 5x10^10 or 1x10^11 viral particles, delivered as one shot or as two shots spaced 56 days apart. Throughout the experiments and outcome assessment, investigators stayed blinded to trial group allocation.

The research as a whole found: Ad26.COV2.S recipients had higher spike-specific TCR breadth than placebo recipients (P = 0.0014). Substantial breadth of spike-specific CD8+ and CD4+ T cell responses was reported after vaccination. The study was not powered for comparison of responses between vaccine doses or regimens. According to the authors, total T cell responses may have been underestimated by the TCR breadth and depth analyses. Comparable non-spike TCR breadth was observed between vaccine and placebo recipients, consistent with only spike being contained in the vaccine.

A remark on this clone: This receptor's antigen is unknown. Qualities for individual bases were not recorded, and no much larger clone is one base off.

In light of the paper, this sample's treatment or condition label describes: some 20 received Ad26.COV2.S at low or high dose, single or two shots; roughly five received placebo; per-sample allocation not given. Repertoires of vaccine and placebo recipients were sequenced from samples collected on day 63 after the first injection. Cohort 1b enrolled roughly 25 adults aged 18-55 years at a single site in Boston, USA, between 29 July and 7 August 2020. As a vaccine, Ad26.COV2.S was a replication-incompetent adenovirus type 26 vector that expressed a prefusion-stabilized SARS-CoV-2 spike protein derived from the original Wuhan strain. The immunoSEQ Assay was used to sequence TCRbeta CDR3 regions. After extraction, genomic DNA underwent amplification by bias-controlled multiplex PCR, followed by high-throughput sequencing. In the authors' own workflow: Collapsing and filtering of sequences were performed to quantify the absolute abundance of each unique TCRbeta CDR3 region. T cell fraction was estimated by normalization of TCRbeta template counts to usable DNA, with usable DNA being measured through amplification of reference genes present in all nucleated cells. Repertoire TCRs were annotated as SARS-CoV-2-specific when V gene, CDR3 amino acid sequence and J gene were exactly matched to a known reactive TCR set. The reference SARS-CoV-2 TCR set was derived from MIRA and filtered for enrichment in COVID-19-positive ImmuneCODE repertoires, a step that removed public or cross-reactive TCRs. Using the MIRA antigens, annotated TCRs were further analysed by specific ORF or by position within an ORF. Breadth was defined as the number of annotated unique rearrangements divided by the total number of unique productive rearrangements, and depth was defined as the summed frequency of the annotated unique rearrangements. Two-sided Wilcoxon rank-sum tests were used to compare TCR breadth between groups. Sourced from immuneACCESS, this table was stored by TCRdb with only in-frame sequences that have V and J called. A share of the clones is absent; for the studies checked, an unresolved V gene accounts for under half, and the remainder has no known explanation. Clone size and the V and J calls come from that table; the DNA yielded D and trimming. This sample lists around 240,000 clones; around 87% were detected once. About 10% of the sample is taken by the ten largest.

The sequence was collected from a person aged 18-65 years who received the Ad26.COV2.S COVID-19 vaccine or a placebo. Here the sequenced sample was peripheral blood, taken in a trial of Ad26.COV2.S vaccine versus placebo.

The DNA sequence is given as TGTGCCTGGAGTGGGGTCCTGGGGCGAGATAATGAAAAACTGTTTTTT. It is translated as CAWSGVLGRDNEKLFF. The rearrangement combines TRBV30 with TRBJ1-4; TRBD1 could be the D gene, as 5 bases match. Taken from the germline V gene (reference sequence), the CDR1 and CDR2 loops are GTSNPN and SVGIG. V loses 1 base of germline sequence and J loses 4 bases, and the interval between the two ends is 16 bases. The CDR3, cysteine through phenylalanine, is 16 amino acids long. Only the CDR3 portion is preserved as DNA: 48 bases, with reading frame beginning at the first base. The entire variable domain, with the stretches around the CDR3 drawn from the reference TRBV30 and TRBJ1-4 proteins, is SQTIHQWPATLVQPVGSPLSLECTVEGTSNPNLYWYRQAAGRGLQLLFYSVGIGQISSEVPQNLSASRPQDRQFILSSKKLLLSDSGFYLCAWSGVLGRDNEKLFFGSGTQLSVL.